This passage covers 2 T cell receptor beta chains from one sample sequenced in a study of T-cell reconstitution after alpha-beta-depleted transplantation in children. Construction of the TCRbeta library involved unique molecular identifiers. TCRdb reanalysed the PCR reads using MiXCR and keeps one entry per CDR3 protein. The table lists hundreds of thousands of distinct CDR3 sequences, 16% of them singletons. The sample here was PBMCs from the stem cell graft donor, taken from the stem cell graft. The origin of the receptors is a human donor who donated a stem cell graft to a child with acute myeloid leukemia.

In its sample, this clonotype was seen a few times. CDR3 in amino acids: CASSSFGQAPETQYF. The CDR3 coding sequence is TGCGCCAGCAGCTCCTTCGGACAGGCCCCAGAGACCCAGTACTTC. This sequence joins TRBV5-1 and TRBJ2-5; 7 positions match TRBD1. The CDR3 sequence is 15 residues long. Trimming cost V 3 bases and J 4 bases; bases outside gene matches: 9. CDR1 and CDR2 from the germline V gene are SGHRS and YFSETQ.

This clonotype was counted many times. The gene calls are TRBV20-1 and TRBJ1-2; the D gene is possibly TRBD1 (5 bases). V was shortened by 5 bases and J by 8 bases, with 15 bases between the two germline ends. The CDR3 loop spans 12 amino acids. Looked up from germline, CDR1 is DFQATT and CDR2 is SNEGSKA (reference sequence). The CDR3 here is CSALGVPGGYTF. CDR3 nucleotide sequence: TGCAGTGCTTTGGGGGTTCCTGGAGGCTACACCTTC.